These 14 T cell receptor beta chains were all obtained from the same sample, sequenced in a study of cytomegalovirus exposure and HLA in healthy donors. Primers included in the PCR were 60 Vbeta and 13 Jbeta primers. Clones were read by immunoSEQ multiplex PCR, and TCRdb kept only the in-frame ones, dropping some. The sample table includes more than 200,000 clones. Sequencing was carried out using PBMCs. The source of these receptors is a woman between 25 and 40 years old in good health and CMV-seropositive.

The chain links TRBV5-4 to TRBJ2-1, with D possibly being TRBD2 (6 bases). CDR3 size: 15 residues. Germline values: CDR1 SGHNT, CDR2 YYREEE (reference sequence). V was pared by 4 bases and J by 7 bases, with 18 bases between. The CDR3 coding sequence is TGTGCCAGCAGCCCTGCCGGGAGAATGAGGAATGAGCAGTTCTTC. It specifies CASSPAGRMRNEQFF.

V gene TRBV30 combines with J gene TRBJ2-3, with D perhaps TRBD2 (6 bases). The CDR3 has 14 residues. In germline, CDR1 is GTSNPN, CDR2 SVGIG (reference sequence). The V end was cut by 3 bases, the J end by 3 bases, with 13 bases between. CDR3 loop: CAWSPGVRTDTQYF. As DNA, the CDR3 is TGTGCCTGGAGCCCGGGGGTTCGAACAGATACGCAGTATTTT.

V is TRBV28 and J is TRBJ1-5; TRBD1 matches at 10 bases. This CDR3 has 15 amino acids. Germline CDR1 reads MDHEN; CDR2 reads SYDVKM. Trimming took 4 bases from V and 6 from J; bases not matched to a gene: 6. In nucleotides, the CDR3 is TGTGCCAGCAGTTCCGGGACAGGGGATGCTCAGCCCCAGCATTTT. Protein sequence: CASSSGTGDAQPQHF.

This chain connects TRBV2 to TRBJ1-2; D is possibly TRBD1 (5 bases). Looked up from germline, CDR1 is SNHLY and CDR2 is FYNNEI. This CDR3 region has 13 residues. V was pared by 8 bases and J by 2 bases, with 12 bases between. The CDR3 protein is CASGGEGNYGYTF. The DNA for the CDR3 is TGTGCCAGCGGAGGGGAGGGAAACTATGGCTACACCTTC.

The V and J genes are TRBV7-2 and TRBJ2-7; 7 bases are shared with TRBD1. With V trimmed by 5 bases and J by 7 bases, 8 bases remained unmatched. Germline V gives CDR1 SGHTA, CDR2 FQGNSA. The CDR3 runs 13 residues. The chain's CDR3 is CASSPDREREQYF. The CDR3, as DNA: TGTGCCAGCAGCCCTGACAGGGAGAGGGAGCAGTACTTC.

The V gene is TRBV28, the J gene TRBJ1-4; tentative D call: TRBD1 (6 bases). The CDR3 loop spans 15 amino acids. V was clipped by 5 bases and J by 3 bases, with 13 bases between them. CDR1 and CDR2 (germline): MDHEN, SYDVKM. CDR3 nucleotide sequence: TGTGCCAGCAGTGCCCCCAGGGGTGCTAATGAAAAACTGTTTTTT. It translates to CASSAPRGANEKLFF. The full variable domain, with the rest looked up from reference TRBV28 and TRBJ1-4, is DVKVTQSSRYLVKRTGEKVFLECVQDMDHENMFWYRQDPGLGLRLIYFSYDVKMKEKGDIPEGYSVSREKKERFSLILESASTNQTSMYLCASSAPRGANEKLFFGSGTQLSVL.

The chain joins TRBV28 to TRBJ1-4; TRBD1 aligns across 7 bases. The CDR3 is 15 residues long. The trim removed 7 bases at V and 7 bases at J, leaving 12 bases unmatched. The germline CDR1 and CDR2 sequences are MDHEN and SYDVKM. This CDR3 reads CASTSLQGQREKLFF. The DNA of the CDR3 is TGTGCCAGCACCTCCCTCCAGGGACAGCGTGAAAAACTGTTTTTT. Full variable domain (outside the CDR3, taken from reference TRBV28 and TRBJ1-4): DVKVTQSSRYLVKRTGEKVFLECVQDMDHENMFWYRQDPGLGLRLIYFSYDVKMKEKGDIPEGYSVSREKKERFSLILESASTNQTSMYLCASTSLQGQREKLFFGSGTQLSVL.

The chain recombines TRBV7-4 with TRBJ2-4, with 7 bases identical to TRBD1. The CDR3 is 19 amino acids. The germline CDR1 and CDR2 sequences are SGHVT and SQSDAQ. J lost 1 base, V lost 5 bases, and 17 bases had no gene match. The CDR3 protein is CASSPAGTDTPGAKNIQYF. The CDR3 DNA sequence: TGTGCCAGCAGCCCCGCCGGGACAGACACCCCGGGGGCCAAAAACATTCAGTACTTC.

The chain links TRBV14 to TRBJ2-5, with 14 bases aligning to TRBD2. Losses at the gene ends were 4 bases for V and 5 bases for J; bases not matched to a gene: 3. The CDR3 extends over 15 amino acids. Germline lookup yields CDR1 SGHDN and CDR2 FVKESK. The CDR3 sequence is CASSRGLAGVETQYF. The CDR3 DNA follows: TGTGCCAGCAGCCGGGGACTAGCGGGAGTGGAGACCCAGTACTTC.

The chain uses TRBV9 and TRBJ2-2; TRBD1 matches at 11 bases. This CDR3 region has 17 residues. Trimming cost V 3 bases and J 4 bases; bases outside gene matches: 8. The germline V gene encodes CDR1 SGDLS and CDR2 YYNGEE. CDR3 nucleotides: TGTGCCAGCAGCGCCCCTGCCGGGACAGGGGGCACCGGGGAGCTGTTTTTT. It translates to CASSAPAGTGGTGELFF. The variable domain in full, with the rest retrieved from reference TRBV9 and TRBJ2-2, is DSGVTQTPKHLITATGQRVTLRCSPRSGDLSVYWYQQSLDQGLQFLIQYYNGEERAKGNILERFSAQQFPDLHSELNLSSLELGDSALYFCASSAPAGTGGTGELFFGEGSRLTVL.

V and J are TRBV7-9 and TRBJ2-1, with a weak D call TRBD1 (5 bases). Germline V gene sequence: CDR1 SEHNR, CDR2 FQNEAQ (reference sequence). Trimming stripped 0 bases from V and 2 bases from J, with 11 bases between. The CDR3 runs 16 residues. This CDR3 is CASSLAAGNPYNEQFF. Written as DNA, the CDR3 is TGTGCCAGCAGCTTAGCAGCAGGGAACCCCTACAATGAGCAGTTCTTC.

The chain is built from TRBV28 and TRBJ1-1; possibly TRBD1 for D (5 bases). CDR1 is MDHEN and CDR2 is SYDVKM in the germline V gene. The CDR3 loop spans 14 amino acids. V was trimmed by 7 bases and J by 6 bases, leaving 18 bases between them. CDR3 sequence reads: CASTRGTEIPEAFF. CDR3 nucleotide sequence: TGTGCCAGCACCCGAGGGACTGAGATTCCTGAAGCTTTCTTT.

The chain combines TRBV7-6 with TRBJ2-1, with 10 bases lining up with TRBD1. The germline V gene has CDR1 SGHVS and CDR2 FNYEAQ. CDR3 size: 15 residues. Germline trimming cut 4 bases from V and 7 bases from J; bases unmatched to any gene: 7. The CDR3: CASSSHRTGGNEQFF. For the CDR3, the DNA is TGTGCCAGCAGCTCCCACCGGACAGGGGGTAATGAGCAGTTCTTC.

J is TRBJ1-6 and V is TRBV5-1; a possible D gene is TRBD1 (6 bases). The CDR3 totals 13 residues. The V and J ends lost 5 bases and 4 bases respectively, with 7 bases between them. Germline lookup yields CDR1 SGHRS and CDR2 YFSETQ. CDR3 DNA: TGCGCCAGCAGTACAGGGTATAATTCACCCCTCCACTTT. This translates into CASSTGYNSPLHF.